The 15 T cell receptor beta chains given below trace back to one sample, sequenced in a study of blood T cell repertoires in COVID-19 (TCRdb year 2020). To prepare the library, the immunoSEQ multiplex PCR assay was applied. What TCRdb holds here is the immuneACCESS table cut down to in-frame rearrangements. Part of the clones is not present; checked against another copy, under half of the missing clones reflect an unresolved V gene, and the others are unexplained. The sample records 70,000 to 95,000 clones, about four fifths of which are singletons. Approximately 22% of the sample comes from the top ten. The specimen sequenced was peripheral blood. These receptor sequences come from a woman in her 70s with acute or convalescent COVID-19.

The chain has TRBV5-1 and TRBJ2-7; TRBD1 aligns across 8 bases. CDR3 length equals 15 residues. CDR1 and CDR2 (germline): SGHRS, YFSETQ. V lost 5 bases to trimming and J lost 6 bases; unmatched junction nucleotides: 13. The CDR3 here is CASSYPRTGSGEQYF. CDR3 nucleotides: TGCGCCAGCAGTTACCCTCGGACAGGGTCGGGCGAGCAGTACTTC. Filled out from reference TRBV5-1 and TRBJ2-7, the complete variable domain reads KAGVTQTPRYLIKTRGQQVTLSCSPISGHRSVSWYQQTPGQGLQFLFEYFSETQRNKGNFPGRFSGRQFSNSRSEMNVSTLELGDSALYLCASSYPRTGSGEQYFGPGTRLTVT.

The chain recombines TRBV30 with TRBJ2-2; possibly TRBD1 for D (6 bases). There are 18 residues in the CDR3. V dropped 4 bases and J dropped 6 bases, with 27 bases sitting between them. Looked up from germline, CDR1 is GTSNPN and CDR2 is SVGIG (reference sequence). The CDR3: CAWIKSPFVGAGPGELFF. CDR3 DNA sequence: TGTGCCTGGATTAAATCTCCCTTTGTGGGGGCAGGGCCCGGGGAGCTGTTTTTT.

The V and J genes are TRBV5-1 and TRBJ2-7, with unresolved D. The germline V and J ends were trimmed by 0 bases and 2 bases, with 9 bases remaining between them. The length of the CDR3 is 14 residues. CDR1 is SGHRS, CDR2 YFSETQ, per germline. CDR3 DNA: TGCGCCAGCAGCTTGGACGTAGACACCTACGAGCAGTACTTC. This translates into CASSLDVDTYEQYF.

The chain recombines TRBV7-8 with TRBJ2-3, with TRBD2 matching over 8 bases. This CDR3 region has 14 residues. CDR1 is SGHVS, CDR2 FQNEAQ, per germline. With V trimmed by 3 bases and J by 3 bases, 2 bases remained unmatched. CDR3 in amino acids: CASSFSGVTDTQYF. The DNA for the CDR3 is TGTGCCAGCAGCTTTAGCGGGGTAACAGATACGCAGTATTTT. Drawing the rest from reference TRBV7-8 and TRBJ2-3, the complete variable domain is GAGVSQSPRYKVAKRGQDVALRCDPISGHVSLFWYQQALGQGPEFLTYFQNEAQLDKSGLPSDRFFAERPEGSVSTLKIQRTQQEDSAVYLCASSFSGVTDTQYFGPGTRLTVL.

The rearrangement uses TRBV4-2 and TRBJ2-7; the match to TRBD2 covers 11 bases. The CDR3 consists of 16 residues. Germline V gene data show CDR1 as LGHNA and CDR2 as YNFKEQ. V was clipped by 0 bases and J by 2 bases; unmatched bases: 3. The CDR3 spells CASSQEGLAGPYEQYF. CDR3 nucleotide sequence: TGTGCCAGCAGCCAAGAAGGACTAGCGGGCCCCTACGAGCAGTACTTC.

The V call is TRBV11-2, the J call TRBJ2-7; TRBD2 agrees at 8 bases. The CDR3 spans 14 residues. CDR1 is SGHAT, CDR2 FQNNGV, per germline. The V segment lost 4 bases and the J segment 3 bases; nucleotides outside the gene matches: 5. The CDR3 protein is CASSSTSGSYEQYF. CDR3 nucleotide sequence: TGTGCCAGCAGCTCAACTAGCGGCAGCTACGAGCAGTACTTC.

The chain uses TRBV5-4 and TRBJ1-4; D possibly corresponds to TRBD1 (6 bases). V lost 3 bases to trimming and J lost 11 bases, with 11 bases between them. This CDR3 contains 12 residues. Germline CDR1 SGHNT, CDR2 YYREEE (reference sequence). This CDR3 is CASSSQGEKLFF. The CDR3 DNA is TGTGCCAGCAGCTCACAGGGCGAGAAACTGTTTTTT.

DNA for the CDR3: TGTGCCAGCAGTTTTGCCACCAAGAGTGAGCAGTACTTC. Translation: CASSFATKSEQYF. V gene TRBV12-3 or TRBV12-4 combines with J gene TRBJ2-7; D gene unclear. V lost 3 bases and J lost 7, with 13 bases in between. The CDR3 consists of 13 residues.

This sequence joins TRBV29-1 and TRBJ2-7, with D maybe TRBD2 (6 bases). V lost 5 bases to trimming and J lost 3 bases, with 11 bases between them. The CDR3 is 12 residues long. Germline V lookup: CDR1 SQVTM, CDR2 ANQGSEA. The CDR3 coding sequence is TGCAGCGTTCTAGGGCGGGACTACGAGCAGTACTTC. It encodes CSVLGRDYEQYF.

This sequence joins TRBV4-2 and TRBJ2-1, with D perhaps matching TRBD1 (5 bases). The CDR3 is 16 amino acids. Germline assignment: CDR1 LGHNA and CDR2 YNFKEQ. Trimming took 0 bases from V and 2 from J, leaving 11 bases between them. The CDR3 region has the DNA TGTGCCAGCAGCCAAGAAAGGGCAGGGACCTACAATGAGCAGTTCTTC. Residues: CASSQERAGTYNEQFF.

This clone was found many times. V gene TRBV2 combines with J gene TRBJ2-7; D unresolved. The CDR3 runs 12 residues. Trimming pared 4 bases from V and 1 base from J, leaving 5 bases between. Germline values: CDR1 SNHLY, CDR2 FYNNEI. The CDR3 DNA is TGTGCCAGCAGTGCAGTGTCCTACGAGCAGTACTTC. It codes for CASSAVSYEQYF.

The chain links TRBV19 to TRBJ1-5, with TRBD1 matching over 9 bases. The CDR3 contains 15 residues. V lost 5 bases to trimming and J lost 4 bases; unmatched junction nucleotides: 6. CDR1 and CDR2 (germline): LNHDA, SQIVND (reference sequence). Here the CDR3 DNA reads TGTGCCAGTAGTGCAACAGGGGGCAAAAATCAGCCCCAGCATTTT. It is translated as CASSATGGKNQPQHF.

This chain uses TRBV19 with TRBJ2-2, with D perhaps TRBD1 (5 bases). The CDR3 spans 12 residues. The V gene's germline CDR1 is LNHDA and CDR2 SQIVND (reference sequence). Deletions cut 5 bases from V and 7 bases from J, with 8 bases between. This CDR3 is CASSLRVGELFF. CDR3 sequence (DNA): TGTGCCAGTAGTCTCAGGGTCGGGGAGCTGTTTTTT.

The V gene is TRBV9, the J gene TRBJ2-7; the D gene is possibly TRBD2 (6 bases). V gave up 4 bases and J gave up 2 bases, with 19 bases separating them. Germline CDR1 SGDLS, CDR2 YYNGEE. The CDR3 is made up of 16 amino acids. The CDR3 coding sequence is TGTGCCAGCAGCTTAGCCATTGGGACGGGGGCCTACGAGCAGTACTTC. Its protein is CASSLAIGTGAYEQYF.

The chain couples TRBV27 to TRBJ2-3; the D gene is possibly TRBD1 (5 bases). CDR1 is MNHEY and CDR2 is SMNVEV in the germline V gene (reference sequence). The CDR3 runs to 16 residues. V was pared by 2 bases and J by 3 bases, with 15 bases between. The CDR3 sequence is CASSLGAGKWTDTQYF. In DNA form, the CDR3 reads TGTGCCAGCAGTTTAGGCGCAGGGAAATGGACAGATACGCAGTATTTT.